This TCR beta chain was recovered during a study of blood T cell repertoires in COVID-19. Study overall: In each case, the material was cDNA or gDNA derived from T cells, B-cell-depleted T cells, or PBMCs.

This table comes from immunoSEQ multiplex PCR, and its TCRdb copy is limited to in-frame clones, with some not included. The sample includes about 390,000 clones, more than 75% of them seen just once. Clinical history as reported by participants underpinned cohort assignment. The CDR3 is made up of 16 amino acids. Germline lookup yields CDR1 MNHEY and CDR2 SMNVEV (reference sequence). The V end was cut by 3 bases, the J end by 2 bases, with 14 bases between. The sequence was obtained from a woman aged 50 to 65 who had recovered from COVID-19. The chain couples TRBV27 to TRBJ1-5; D might be TRBD1 (5 bases). The sequencing input was PBMCs or T cells enriched from blood (not recorded which). CDR3 amino acids: CASSFRQWRGNQPQHF. CDR3 bases: TGTGCCAGCAGTTTCCGACAGTGGAGGGGCAATCAGCCCCAGCATTTT.